The clone carrying this T cell receptor (beta chain) was observed many times. Germline CDR1 is MNHEY and CDR2 is SVGAGI. CDR3 length equals 13 residues. Trimming shortened V by 2 bases and J by 8 bases, and 10 bases separated the two germline ends. The record originates from a study of T cells in Graves' hyperthyroidism and ophthalmopathy. Authors of the study amplified TCR beta CDR3 regions from RNA transcripts. The TCR CDR3 was amplified in a first-round RT-PCR using the HTBI primer set. TCRdb itself ran the multiplex PCR reads through MiXCR, one entry per CDR3 protein. This sample carries some 400,000 distinct CDR3 sequences, about 15% of them seen once, and the ten largest clones take about 11%.

The TCR was taken from a woman aged 60 to 75 with Graves' hyperthyroidism. The sequencing input was blood. V gene TRBV6-5 combines with J gene TRBJ2-1; no definite D call. The CDR3 DNA is TGTGCCAGCAGTTACCGAGGCGTTGATGAGCAGTTCTTC. Protein product: CASSYRGVDEQFF.